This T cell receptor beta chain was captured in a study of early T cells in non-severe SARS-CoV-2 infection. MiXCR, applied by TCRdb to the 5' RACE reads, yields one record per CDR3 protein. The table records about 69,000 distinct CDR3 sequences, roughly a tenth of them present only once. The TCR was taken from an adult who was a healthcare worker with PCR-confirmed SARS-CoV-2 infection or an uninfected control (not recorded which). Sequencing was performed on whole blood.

CDR3 sequence (DNA): TGTGCCAGCACCGGGACTACTTCCTACAATGAGCAGTTCTTC. It codes for CASTGTTSYNEQFF. The chain combines TRBV6-2 or TRBV6-3 with TRBJ2-1; 7 bases match TRBD2. Losses at the gene ends were 7 bases for V and 1 base for J; bases not matched to a gene: 4. CDR3 length: 14 amino acids. CDR1 is MNHEY and CDR2 is SVGEGT in the germline V gene.